The 14 T cell receptor beta chains given below trace back to one sample, sequenced in a study of T cells after yellow fever vaccination. TCRdb used MiXCR to reprocess the 5' RACE reads, holding one entry per CDR3 protein. The data hold around 180,000 distinct CDR3 sequences, with 6.2% observed a single time. The sequences come from CD4+ T cells sorted from PBMCs, collected on the day of the first yellow fever vaccination. Receptors were obtained from a man in his late teens or twenties who received the YFV17D yellow fever vaccine.

This clonotype occurred many times. The V and J genes are TRBV5-4 and TRBJ2-5; no firm D call. V was cut by 1 base and J by 2 bases, with 12 bases left in between. The CDR3 runs to 15 residues. CDR1 is SGHNT, CDR2 YYREEE, per germline (reference sequence). The CDR3 reads CASSLKGTYQETQYF. The CDR3 coding sequence is TGTGCCAGCAGCTTGAAGGGAACCTATCAAGAGACCCAGTACTTC.

This clonotype showed up many times. The J gene is TRBJ2-7, the V gene TRBV3-1, with D perhaps matching TRBD2 (6 bases). Trimming left V 6 bases short and J 2 bases short, with 11 bases between. The CDR3 has 13 residues. Germline assignment: CDR1 LGHDT and CDR2 YNNKEL (reference sequence). The CDR3 loop is CASSKEGTYEQYF. The CDR3 nucleotides read TGTGCCAGCAGTAAGGAGGGAACCTACGAGCAGTACTTC.

The sample holds many counts of this clonotype. The chain has TRBV12-3 or TRBV12-4 and TRBJ1-6; D unresolved. The germline V and J ends were trimmed by 2 bases and 7 bases, with 12 bases remaining between them. This CDR3 has 15 amino acids. This chain's CDR3 is CASSLFGPENSPLHF. The CDR3 DNA reads as TGTGCCAGCAGTTTATTCGGCCCTGAAAATTCACCCCTCCACTTT.

Note on this clonotype: This sequence may be a read error, since a much larger clone differs from it by one base. The V and J genes are TRBV12-5 and TRBJ2-2, with a tentative D call TRBD1 (6 bases). The CDR3 has 16 amino acids. From germline, CDR1 is LGHNT and CDR2 FRNRAP. The CDR3: CASGLLTGHLTGELLF. CDR3 sequence (DNA): TGTGCTAGTGGTTTGCTTACGGGACACCTAACCGGGGAGCTGCTTTTT.

This clonotype occurred many times. V gene TRBV12-3 or TRBV12-4 combines with J gene TRBJ1-2; D uncertain. The CDR3 has 13 residues. Trimming removed 4 bases at V and 5 bases at J, with 11 bases between. CDR3 in amino acids: CASSYGVVYGYTF. DNA for the CDR3: TGTGCCAGCAGTTACGGGGTGGTTTATGGCTACACCTTC.

This clonotype has ten or more counts. The chain carries TRBV12-3 or TRBV12-4 and TRBJ1-6; D is unresolved. Trimming shortened V by 3 bases and J by 8 bases, and 5 bases separated the two germline ends. The length of the CDR3 is 12 residues. The CDR3 here is CASSLDYSPLHF. CDR3 nucleotide sequence: TGTGCCAGCAGTTTGGACTATTCACCCCTCCACTTT.

This clonotype was counted only a few times. V usage is TRBV7-2 and J usage is TRBJ2-3; a possible D gene is TRBD2 (6 bases). Deletions cut 7 bases from V and 1 base from J, with 18 bases between. Germline CDR1 and CDR2: SGHTA and FQGNSA. CDR3 length equals 16 residues. The CDR3 protein is CASTTSPGGGTDTQYF. The CDR3 DNA sequence: TGTGCCAGCACCACTTCCCCCGGGGGTGGCACAGATACGCAGTATTTT.

This clonotype was seen repeatedly, ten times or more. V gene TRBV7-2 combines with J gene TRBJ1-6; 9 bases align to TRBD1. Trimming removed 1 base from V and 10 bases from J; junction bases left unmatched: 2. The germline V gene encodes CDR1 SGHTA and CDR2 FQGNSA. This CDR3 contains 14 residues. In DNA form, the CDR3 reads TGTGCCAGCAGCTTAGGGGACAGGGACTCACCCCTCCACTTT. Translation: CASSLGDRDSPLHF.

In this sample, this clonotype turned up a few times. A much larger clone lies one base from this, so it may be a read error. The CDR3 DNA reads TGTGCCAGCAGGCTCCACTCCTACAATGAGCAGTTCTTC. This encodes CASRLHSYNEQFF. The chain has TRBV28 and TRBJ2-1; D unresolved. V lost 6 bases to trimming and J lost 0 bases, with 6 bases between them. This CDR3 has 13 residues. Per germline, CDR1 MDHEN and CDR2 SYDVKM.

This clonotype was observed many times. This sequence joins TRBV10-3 and TRBJ2-1; 9 positions match TRBD1. Germline CDR1 ENHRY, CDR2 SYGVKD. The V and J ends lost 3 bases and 7 bases, in that order; junction bases with no gene match: 13. The CDR3 contains 17 residues. CDR3 residues: CAISDDRGVLRVNEQFF. The CDR3 coding sequence is TGTGCCATCAGTGATGACAGGGGGGTTTTACGGGTGAATGAGCAGTTCTTC.

This clonotype was counted only a few times. The gene calls are TRBV12-3 or TRBV12-4 and TRBJ2-7; the match to TRBD1 covers 10 bases. This CDR3 has 16 residues. Trimming cost V 1 base and J 0 bases; bases outside gene matches: 3. DNA for the CDR3: TGTGCCAGCAGTTTAGGGACAGGGGGGAGCTCCTACGAGCAGTACGTC. Translation gives CASSLGTGGSSYEQYV.

The gene calls are TRBV5-1 and TRBJ2-1, with D perhaps TRBD1 (6 bases). Germline lookup yields CDR1 SGHRS and CDR2 YFSETQ. The V end lost 4 bases, the J end lost 0 bases, and 11 bases lay between the germline ends. The CDR3 consists of 15 residues. CDR3 sequence: CASSQRTDSYNEQFF. The DNA of the CDR3 is TGCGCCAGCAGCCAGAGGACAGACTCCTACAATGAGCAGTTCTTC.

This clonotype was seen repeatedly, ten times or more. This chain uses TRBV4-2 with TRBJ2-5; D not resolved. This CDR3 region has 13 residues. CDR1 LGHNA and CDR2 YNFKEQ come from the germline V gene. V was trimmed by 0 bases and J by 5 bases, leaving 7 bases between them. The CDR3 sequence is CASSQDGRETQYF. The CDR3 nucleotides read TGTGCCAGCAGCCAAGACGGACGGGAGACCCAGTACTTC.

The chain couples TRBV19 to TRBJ1-5; TRBD1 is a possible D gene (6 bases). Looked up from germline, CDR1 is LNHDA and CDR2 is SQIVND (reference sequence). The CDR3 contains 15 residues. The germline V and J ends were trimmed by 7 bases and 7 bases, with 20 bases remaining between them. As DNA, the CDR3 is TGTGCCAGTAAGGGGTTGGGGGGCGCGGAACAGCCCCAGCATTTT. Encoded protein: CASKGLGGAEQPQHF.